This TCR beta chain originates from a study of cytomegalovirus exposure and HLA in healthy donors. Study at large: Around 200 million T cells yielded roughly 120 million unique TCR beta sequences, as an earlier analysis found.

PCR primers comprised 60 Vbeta and 13 Jbeta primers. Repertoires were generated with immunoSEQ multiplex PCR, while TCRdb's copy carries only in-frame clones and drops some. Altogether 130,000 to 150,000 clones are present, around 83% being singletons, with the ten largest covering less than 1.5%. Trimming cost V 6 bases and J 6 bases; bases outside gene matches: 15. Germline CDR1 reads MNHEY; CDR2 reads SMNVEV (reference sequence). The CDR3 is 18 amino acids. In regard to this clone: Its antigen is as yet unknown.

General study points: Across donors, sequencing depth was assumed by presence/absence analyses to be roughly uniform. Later analysis identified a missense DCLRE1C variant that was linked to TCR beta V- and J-gene trimming.

This sequence was found in a male donor in good health and CMV-seropositive. The source material was PBMCs. The chain joins TRBV27 to TRBJ2-7; 15 bases line up with TRBD2. The CDR3, as DNA: TGTGCCAGCAGCACTTGGACTAGCGGGAGGGCCCCTGCTGGCGAGCAGTACTTC. This encodes CASSTWTSGRAPAGEQYF.